The 10 T cell receptor beta chains below all came from one sample that was sequenced in a study of beta chain features in type 1 diabetes. General study points: Moderately but significantly shorter TCRB CDR3s were found in Type 1 diabetes patients in all four CD4+ subsets.

Reverse transcription of all isolated RNA meant that expressed TCRB transcripts were sequenced. Sequencing was performed with immunoSEQ multiplex PCR; in TCRdb, only in-frame clones are kept and a portion is missing. The data show 300,000 or so clones, roughly 13% seen once. Antigens of these TCRs are unknown. The sequencing input was naive CD4+ T cells from blood. The receptors originated from a young man with type 1 diabetes.

This clone was seen a handful of times. The chain is built from TRBV4-3 and TRBJ2-3; 11 nucleotides match TRBD2. This CDR3 is built from 14 residues. V trimming: 4 bases; J trimming: 6 bases; junction bases outside the gene matches: 3. Germline V gene data show CDR1 as LGHNA and CDR2 as YSLEER. Here the CDR3 reads CASSPRTSGDTQYF. The CDR3 region has the DNA TGCGCCAGCAGCCCGAGGACTAGCGGGGATACGCAGTATTTT.

V and J are TRBV7-8 and TRBJ2-3; 8 bases are shared with TRBD2. V dropped 1 base and J dropped 3; count of bases not matched to a gene: 9. This CDR3 is 17 amino acids long. Germline-derived CDR1 and CDR2 are SGHVS and FQNEAQ. In DNA, the CDR3 is TGTGCCAGCAGCTTAGGTAGCGGGACATGGAGGACAGATACGCAGTATTTT. This encodes CASSLGSGTWRTDTQYF.

This clone was picked up a small number of times. This chain connects TRBV19 to TRBJ2-1; a weak D match, TRBD1 (5 bases). The CDR3 length is 15 residues. Germline CDR1 and CDR2: LNHDA and SQIVND (reference sequence). V lost 5 bases and J lost 3, with 14 bases in between. CDR3 sequence (DNA): TGTGCCAGTAGTTTCGCAGGGTATCGCTACAATGAGCAGTTCTTC. This codes for CASSFAGYRYNEQFF.

This clone was seen a few times. The rearrangement links TRBV7-2 to TRBJ2-7; possibly TRBD2 for D (5 bases). CDR1 is SGHTA, CDR2 FQGNSA, per germline. V lost 4 bases and J lost 1, with 14 bases in between. The length of the CDR3 is 15 residues. The CDR3 reads CASSSRGSRSYEQYF. Written as DNA, the CDR3 is TGTGCCAGCAGCTCCCGGGGTAGCCGGTCCTACGAGCAGTACTTC.

The sample holds a few counts of this clone. The gene calls are TRBV30 and TRBJ2-7, with 8 positions matching TRBD2. J lost 3 bases, V lost 0 bases, and 7 bases had no gene match. The CDR3 runs 15 residues. Germline V CDR1 and CDR2: GTSNPN, SVGIG (reference sequence). The CDR3 region has the DNA TGTGCCTGGAGTGTAAAGCGGGAGTTCAACTACGAGCAGTACTTC. Protein sequence: CAWSVKREFNYEQYF.

The chain has TRBV5-4 and TRBJ2-6, with 8 nucleotides matching TRBD1. Per the germline V gene, CDR1 is SGHNT and CDR2 is YYREEE (reference sequence). The CDR3 runs to 16 residues. J gave up 0 bases and V 6 bases, and 5 bases lay outside the gene matches. The CDR3 DNA reads as TGTGCCAGCAAATCTACAGGGGGCTCTGGGGCCAACGTCCTGACTTTC. This encodes CASKSTGGSGANVLTF.

This clone occurred a few times. The chain couples TRBV15 to TRBJ2-1; TRBD1 agrees at 9 bases. This CDR3 region has 14 residues. After removal of 5 bases from V and 3 bases from J, the junction contained 2 bases not matched to a gene. Germline V lookup: CDR1 LNHNV, CDR2 YYDKDF (reference sequence). This CDR3 is CATSPGQGYNEQFF. CDR3 DNA sequence: TGTGCCACCAGCCCGGGACAGGGCTACAATGAGCAGTTCTTC.

This sequence joins TRBV28 and TRBJ2-5; TRBD1 aligns across 9 bases. Germline CDR1 reads MDHEN; CDR2 reads SYDVKM. V was clipped by 6 bases and J by 3 bases; unmatched bases: 2. This CDR3 has 13 residues. In nucleotides, the CDR3 is TGTGCCAGCAGGAGACAGGGGGAAGAGACCCAGTACTTC. Amino acids: CASRRQGEETQYF.

This clone was observed a handful of times. The chain joins TRBV9 to TRBJ2-7, with 11 nucleotides matching TRBD2. J gave up 2 bases and V 3 bases, and 4 bases lay outside the gene matches. Germline V CDR1 and CDR2: SGDLS, YYNGEE. CDR3 length equals 15 residues. DNA of the CDR3: TGTGCCAGCAGCGCGACTAGCGGGGAAACCTACGAGCAGTACTTC. Protein product: CASSATSGETYEQYF. The full variable domain, with the rest looked up from reference TRBV9 and TRBJ2-7, is DSGVTQTPKHLITATGQRVTLRCSPRSGDLSVYWYQQSLDQGLQFLIQYYNGEERAKGNILERFSAQQFPDLHSELNLSSLELGDSALYFCASSATSGETYEQYFGPGTRLTVT.

This chain links TRBV5-1 with TRBJ2-3; TRBD1 is a possible D gene (5 bases). The germline V and J ends were trimmed by 0 bases and 0 bases, with 8 bases remaining between them. Germline V gives CDR1 SGHRS, CDR2 YFSETQ. This CDR3 comprises 15 residues. Written as DNA, the CDR3 is TGCGCCAGCAGCTTGGTTCCAGGGAGCACAGATACGCAGTATTTT. This translates into CASSLVPGSTDTQYF. Variable domain in full (rest from reference TRBV5-1 and TRBJ2-3): KAGVTQTPRYLIKTRGQQVTLSCSPISGHRSVSWYQQTPGQGLQFLFEYFSETQRNKGNFPGRFSGRQFSNSRSEMNVSTLELGDSALYLCASSLVPGSTDTQYFGPGTRLTVL.